What follows are 27 T cell receptor beta chains derived from one specimen sequenced in a study of cytomegalovirus exposure and HLA in healthy donors. PCR used 60 Vbeta primers and 13 Jbeta primers. Libraries were prepared by immunoSEQ multiplex PCR; TCRdb keeps only in-frame clonotypes and omits some of them. Counted here are about 180,000 clones, roughly 82% occurring once; the ten biggest clones make up approximately 1.2%. Sequenced sample: PBMCs. The source is a girl aged 2 to 9 in good health and CMV-seropositive.

V is TRBV7-9 and J is TRBJ2-5, with D unclear. V lost 5 bases to trimming and J lost 2 bases, with 9 bases between them. The CDR3 runs to 13 residues. Germline CDR1 SEHNR, CDR2 FQNEAQ (reference sequence). Here the CDR3 reads CASSPTSQETQYF. The CDR3 DNA follows: TGTGCCAGCAGCCCAACATCGCAAGAGACCCAGTACTTC.

CDR3 DNA: TGTGCCAGCTCACAGATCTCTGGAAACACCATATATTTT. Its protein is CASSQISGNTIYF. The chain carries TRBV19 and TRBJ1-3; no clear D. V was clipped by 9 bases and J by 0 bases, with 9 bases between them. CDR3 length equals 13 residues. Per germline, CDR1 LNHDA and CDR2 SQIVND (reference sequence).

This rearrangement joins TRBV5-1 to TRBJ2-7; 9 bases are a match to TRBD1. The V gene end was trimmed by 3 bases and the J gene end by 4 bases; junction bases not matched to a gene: 8. This CDR3 spans 15 amino acids. Germline V gene sequence: CDR1 SGHRS, CDR2 YFSETQ. CDR3 residues: CASSWGQGILYEQYF. As DNA, the CDR3 is TGCGCCAGCAGCTGGGGACAGGGTATATTATACGAGCAGTACTTC.

This sequence joins TRBV6-1 and TRBJ2-7; D not certain. Trimming stripped 4 bases from V and 3 bases from J, with 19 bases between. The CDR3 totals 16 residues. Germline CDR1 is MNHNS and CDR2 is SASEGT. CDR3 nucleotides: TGTGCCAGCAGTGTTTCTAGTAGAGGATTCGGCTACGAGCAGTACTTC. Its protein is CASSVSSRGFGYEQYF.

CDR3 sequence: CAIEAGGGQPQHF. The CDR3 coding sequence is TGTGCCATCGAGGCGGGAGGGGGTCAGCCCCAGCATTTT. The chain links TRBV10-3 to TRBJ1-5; the D gene is possibly TRBD1 (6 bases). V was trimmed by 8 bases and J by 6 bases, leaving 14 bases between them. The CDR3 sequence is 13 residues long. The germline V gene encodes CDR1 ENHRY and CDR2 SYGVKD.

This clone was recorded only once. The chain couples TRBV19 to TRBJ1-2; D possibly corresponds to TRBD1 (6 bases). Germline V gene lookup returns CDR1 LNHDA and CDR2 SQIVND (reference sequence). Trimming removed 5 bases from V and 4 bases from J, with 14 bases in between. The CDR3 loop spans 14 amino acids. This CDR3 is CASSPGEGVYGYTF. In nucleotides, the CDR3 is TGTGCCAGTAGTCCCGGGGAGGGGGTCTATGGCTACACCTTC.

The CDR3 bases are TGTGCCAGCAGTGGATGGGCGGGGACTAGCGGGCGAACCTACGAGCAGTACTTC. It codes for CASSGWAGTSGRTYEQYF. The chain uses TRBV28 and TRBJ2-7; 12 nucleotides match TRBD2. V shed 5 bases and J 2 bases; nucleotides not matched to a gene: 13. Germline CDR1 MDHEN, CDR2 SYDVKM. CDR3 size: 18 residues.

The chain employs TRBV25-1 and TRBJ2-7, with D possibly being TRBD2 (5 bases). Trimming left V 2 bases short and J 2 bases short, with 13 bases between. Looked up from germline, CDR1 is MGHDK and CDR2 is SYGVNS. The CDR3 covers 15 residues. The CDR3 nucleotides are TGTGCCAGCAGTGAACGCGGACGGGAAACCTACGAGCAGTACTTC. This sequence encodes CASSERGRETYEQYF.

This clone was recorded only once. One end of the junction does not line up with germline, which may come from a read error. The V and J genes are TRBV7-7 and TRBJ2-1, with TRBD2 matching 11 bases. Germline V lookup: CDR1 SSHAT, CDR2 FNYEAQ (reference sequence). CDR3 size: 16 residues. CDR3 sequence: CASSSKGTSGNNEQFF. CDR3 nucleotides: TGTGCTAGCAGCTCCAAAGGGACTAGCGGTAACAATGAGCAGTTCTTC.

The chain links TRBV19 to TRBJ2-3, with 8 bases matching TRBD1. CDR3 size: 13 residues. Unmatched junction bases numbered 3, after V lost 8 bases and J lost 2 bases. In germline, CDR1 is LNHDA, CDR2 SQIVND (reference sequence). The chain's CDR3 is CASWDRYTDTQYF. CDR3 DNA: TGTGCCAGTTGGGACAGGTACACAGATACGCAGTATTTT.

V gene TRBV5-1 combines with J gene TRBJ2-2; TRBD2 might be the D (7 bases). CDR3 size: 15 residues. CDR1 SGHRS and CDR2 YFSETQ come from the germline V gene. V was clipped by 2 bases and J by 5 bases, with 13 bases between them. CDR3: CASSFGGRQTGELFF. The CDR3, as DNA: TGCGCCAGCAGCTTCGGGGGGCGCCAGACCGGGGAGCTGTTTTTT.

The rearrangement uses TRBV4-1 and TRBJ2-7; tentative D call: TRBD1 (8 bases). The germline gives CDR1 MGHRA, CDR2 YSYEKL. This CDR3 contains 14 residues. V lost 5 bases and J lost 6, with 17 bases in between. CDR3 sequence: CASSTGGASGEQYF. The CDR3 nucleotides are TGCGCCAGCAGCACAGGGGGGGCTTCAGGCGAGCAGTACTTC.

There are a few counts of this clone. The rearrangement joins TRBV6-6 to TRBJ1-5; D is undetermined. Germline CDR1 MNHNY, CDR2 SVGAGI (reference sequence). V lost 4 bases to trimming and J lost 6 bases, with 16 bases between them. The CDR3 spans 15 residues. The DNA for the CDR3 is TGTGCCAGCAGTTCCCTACTCGATCGAGGTCAGCCCCAGCATTTT. Protein sequence: CASSSLLDRGQPQHF.

This clone was observed once. The chain uses TRBV15 and TRBJ2-3; TRBD2 is a possible D gene (5 bases). Between the trimmed V and J ends, which lost 0 bases and 5 bases, there was a span of 15 bases. CDR1 LNHNV and CDR2 YYDKDF come from the germline V gene (reference sequence). There are 16 residues in the CDR3. The CDR3 DNA is TGTGCCACCAGCAGAGAAGGTACACTAGTTATAGATACGCAGTATTTT. It encodes CATSREGTLVIDTQYF.

Comments on this clone: Other nucleotide sequences in the sample specify the same CDR3. V is TRBV6-1 and J is TRBJ1-2; 10 nucleotides match TRBD1. V shed 3 bases and J 8 bases; nucleotides not matched to a gene: 6. This CDR3 comprises 14 residues. The germline V gene has CDR1 MNHNS and CDR2 SASEGT. The CDR3 loop reads CASSEGTGAGGYTF. The DNA for the CDR3 is TGTGCCAGCAGTGAGGGGACAGGGGCGGGGGGCTACACCTTC.

The chain employs TRBV4-1 and TRBJ2-7; D gene unclear. CDR1 and CDR2 (germline): MGHRA, YSYEKL. Trimming removed 4 bases at V and 2 bases at J, with 18 bases between. The CDR3 loop spans 16 amino acids. CDR3 residues: CASSPNVGRSPYEQYF. CDR3 coding DNA: TGCGCCAGCAGCCCCAACGTGGGCAGAAGTCCCTACGAGCAGTACTTC.

J is TRBJ2-1 and V is TRBV5-1, with 8 bases that match TRBD2. Per germline, CDR1 SGHRS and CDR2 YFSETQ. The CDR3 has 20 residues. V lost 3 bases and J lost 4; bases outside the gene matches: 21. CDR3 protein: CASSYPSGGAGGLLYNEQFF. CDR3 coding DNA: TGCGCCAGCAGCTACCCCTCGGGAGGGGCGGGGGGCCTGCTTTACAATGAGCAGTTCTTC.

This chain connects TRBV5-1 to TRBJ2-7; 9 bases map to TRBD1. V dropped 4 bases and J dropped 5; count of bases not matched to a gene: 7. The CDR3 spans 14 residues. The germline CDR1 and CDR2 sequences are SGHRS and YFSETQ. The CDR3 spells CASSIRDRVHEQYF. CDR3 DNA: TGCGCCAGCAGCATCCGGGACAGGGTCCACGAGCAGTACTTC.

The chain carries TRBV7-6 and TRBJ1-3; 8 bases map to TRBD1. Germline V gives CDR1 SGHVS, CDR2 FNYEAQ. V lost 5 bases and J lost 7; bases outside the gene matches: 13. This CDR3 spans 16 amino acids. CDR3 DNA: TGTGCCAGCAGCCCTGACCCGACAGGGGCTCGGAACACCATATATTTT. Its protein is CASSPDPTGARNTIYF.

The count of this clone is one. V is TRBV6-1 and J is TRBJ2-3, with 7 bases aligning to TRBD1. Germline loops: CDR1 MNHNS, CDR2 SASEGT. CDR3 length equals 15 residues. V gave up 3 bases and J gave up 3 bases; unmatched junction bases: 6. The CDR3 bases are TGTGCCAGCAGTGACCCGGACAGGTGGACAGATACGCAGTATTTT. Amino acid sequence: CASSDPDRWTDTQYF.

The rearrangement links TRBV28 to TRBJ2-1; TRBD2 is a possible D gene (5 bases). The ends were cut back, 6 bases at V and 6 bases at J, with 9 bases in the middle. The germline V gene encodes CDR1 MDHEN and CDR2 SYDVKM. The length of the CDR3 is 12 residues. CDR3 nucleotide sequence: TGTGCCAGCAGATTTACTAGCAATGAGCAGTTCTTC. This sequence encodes CASRFTSNEQFF.

This chain links TRBV9 with TRBJ2-6; the D gene is possibly TRBD1 (5 bases). This CDR3 comprises 14 residues. Trimming pared 2 bases from V and 3 bases from J, leaving 6 bases between. Germline V CDR1 and CDR2: SGDLS, YYNGEE. CDR3 loop: CASSVRGGANVLTF. The CDR3 bases are TGTGCCAGCAGCGTTAGGGGTGGGGCCAACGTCCTGACTTTC.

This chain joins TRBV5-1 and TRBJ2-3, with 10 bases fitting TRBD2. Per germline, CDR1 SGHRS and CDR2 YFSETQ. CDR3 length equals 18 residues. V was pared by 0 bases and J by 2 bases, with 9 bases of the junction left unmatched. For the CDR3, the DNA is TGCGCCAGCAGCTTGGGCCCCTGGACTAGCGGAAACACAGATACGCAGTATTTT. As protein: CASSLGPWTSGNTDTQYF. Full variable domain (missing parts from reference TRBV5-1 and TRBJ2-3): KAGVTQTPRYLIKTRGQQVTLSCSPISGHRSVSWYQQTPGQGLQFLFEYFSETQRNKGNFPGRFSGRQFSNSRSEMNVSTLELGDSALYLCASSLGPWTSGNTDTQYFGPGTRLTVL.

The rearrangement joins TRBV2 to TRBJ2-3; 7 nucleotides align to TRBD2. V was pared by 10 bases and J by 4 bases, with 11 bases of the junction left unmatched. The CDR3 extends over 14 amino acids. In germline, CDR1 is SNHLY, CDR2 FYNNEI. The CDR3 is CAILWSGDADTQYF. The CDR3 region has the DNA TGTGCCATCCTTTGGAGCGGGGATGCAGATACGCAGTATTTT.

The V gene is TRBV7-9, the J gene TRBJ2-1, with TRBD2 matching over 7 bases. Germline-derived CDR1 and CDR2 are SEHNR and FQNEAQ (reference sequence). The CDR3 extends over 18 amino acids. Trimming at V came to 5 bases and at J to 2 bases, leaving 15 bases not matched to a gene. This CDR3 is CASSLPKAGMGTYNEQFF. The CDR3 nucleotides are TGTGCCAGCAGCCTACCAAAAGCGGGAATGGGCACCTACAATGAGCAGTTCTTC.

The V call is TRBV5-1, the J call TRBJ2-3, with D maybe TRBD2 (5 bases). CDR1 is SGHRS, CDR2 YFSETQ, per germline. This CDR3 has 13 amino acids. CDR3 DNA sequence: TGCGCTCCAGCGGCGGGCATCACAGATACGCAGTATTTT. This translates into CAPAAGITDTQYF.

The V and J genes are TRBV5-1 and TRBJ1-1; 9 nucleotides line up with TRBD1. The CDR3 runs to 14 residues. V shed 5 bases, J shed 0 bases, and the junction held 2 bases outside the gene matches. Germline-derived CDR1 and CDR2 are SGHRS and YFSETQ. This chain's CDR3 is CASRGQGMNTEAFF. The DNA for the CDR3 is TGCGCCAGCAGGGGACAGGGAATGAACACTGAAGCTTTCTTT.